This T cell receptor (beta chain) originates from a study of blood T cell repertoires in COVID-19. Study-level background: Both acute and convalescent COVID-19 samples were obtained from the United States, Italy and Spain. T cells, B-cell-depleted T cells, or PBMCs provided the cDNA or gDNA that served as material.

V lost 1 base to trimming and J lost 0 bases; unmatched junction nucleotides: 6. The germline V gene has CDR1 MGHRA and CDR2 YSYEKL. The CDR3 runs to 19 residues. As processed by the authors: By means of reference gene primer amplification, nucleated cell counts were estimated. Assay used: immunoSEQ multiplex PCR; TCRdb lists only in-frame clones, some missing. The V and J calls and clone size were taken over from that table, and D and trimming were inferred from the DNA. The sample shows tens of thousands of clones, about 91% of them seen only once. The chain is built from TRBV4-1 and TRBJ1-6, with 10 bases fitting TRBD1. Sequences were obtained from peripheral blood. The TCR sequence derives from a woman between 65 and 79 years old with active COVID-19. The CDR3 region is CASSQVRQGAISYNSPLHF. In DNA, the CDR3 is TGCGCCAGCAGCCAAGTAAGACAGGGGGCGATCTCCTATAATTCACCCCTCCACTTT.